Listed here are 32 T cell receptor beta chains from one sample, sequenced in a study of blood T cell repertoires in COVID-19. Sequencing used immunoSEQ multiplex PCR; TCRdb keeps in-frame clones, though not all of them. This table holds 300,000 to 500,000 clones, 85% to 90% found once. Input material: PBMCs or T cells enriched from blood (not recorded which). These receptors all stem from a woman between 25 and 40 years old with acute COVID-19.

The chain combines TRBV6-5 with TRBJ1-5; no clear D gene. There are 13 residues in the CDR3. V lost 4 bases and J lost 1, with 5 bases in between. Germline CDR1 MNHEY, CDR2 SVGAGI. The CDR3 sequence: CASSLSSNQPQHF. Here the CDR3 DNA reads TGTGCCAGCAGTTTGTCAAGCAATCAGCCCCAGCATTTT.

The chain joins TRBV12-3 or TRBV12-4 to TRBJ2-5, with 7 bases aligning to TRBD1. V was pared by 6 bases and J by 5 bases, with 6 bases of the junction left unmatched. This CDR3 contains 13 residues. CDR3 coding DNA: TGTGCCAGCAGCCCCGGCAGGGGGGAGACCCAGTACTTC. Translation: CASSPGRGETQYF.

This chain uses TRBV7-8 with TRBJ1-1; D is unclear. The CDR3 has 13 residues. Trimming pared 4 bases from V and 1 base from J, leaving 7 bases between. Germline CDR1 and CDR2: SGHVS and FQNEAQ. The CDR3 here is CASSYSSNTEAFF. The CDR3 DNA is TGTGCCAGCAGCTATTCGTCGAACACTGAAGCTTTCTTT.

This clone was seen just once. V gene TRBV7-7 combines with J gene TRBJ2-1; 8 positions agree with TRBD2. Germline trimming cut 2 bases from V and 1 base from J; bases unmatched to any gene: 4. Germline V gives CDR1 SSHAT, CDR2 FNYEAQ (reference sequence). CDR3 length: 16 amino acids. Written as DNA, the CDR3 is TGTGCCAGCAGCTTAACCGGGACTAGGTCCTACAATGAGCAGTTCTTC. Amino acids: CASSLTGTRSYNEQFF.

This clone was counted a few times. The chain links TRBV15 to TRBJ1-6; 8 nucleotides line up with TRBD1. This CDR3 is 15 amino acids long. V shed 7 bases and J 15 bases; nucleotides not matched to a gene: 17. Looked up from germline, CDR1 is LNHNV and CDR2 is YYDKDF (reference sequence). CDR3 sequence reads: CATTPDRTGLWGLHF. The CDR3 nucleotides are TGTGCCACCACTCCGGACAGGACAGGGCTTTGGGGCCTCCACTTT.

This rearrangement joins TRBV7-2 to TRBJ2-5, with TRBD2 matching over 7 bases. The V and J ends lost 2 bases and 2 bases, in that order; junction bases with no gene match: 2. The germline CDR1 and CDR2 sequences are SGHTA and FQGNSA. This CDR3 is 14 amino acids long. The CDR3 sequence: CASSLLAAQETQYF. DNA of the CDR3: TGTGCCAGCAGCTTACTAGCGGCTCAAGAGACCCAGTACTTC.

This clone was picked up one time. The CDR3 loop reads CASSLTGTGLDIQYF. Written as DNA, the CDR3 is TGTGCCAGCAGCCTAACCGGGACAGGATTGGACATTCAGTACTTC. The chain uses TRBV5-6 and TRBJ2-4; 8 positions agree with TRBD1. Germline V lookup: CDR1 SGHDT, CDR2 YYEEEE. Trimming removed 4 bases from V and 8 bases from J; junction bases left unmatched: 11. The CDR3 consists of 15 residues.

The V and J genes are TRBV2 and TRBJ2-7, with TRBD1 matching over 8 bases. The germline V gene encodes CDR1 SNHLY and CDR2 FYNNEI. V dropped 10 bases and J dropped 0; count of bases not matched to a gene: 8. The CDR3 is made up of 14 amino acids. The CDR3 protein is CATKDRVSSYEQYF. For the CDR3, the DNA is TGTGCCACCAAGGACAGGGTATCCTCCTACGAGCAGTACTTC.

The V gene is TRBV11-2, the J gene TRBJ1-1; weak D call: TRBD1 (5 bases). V was shortened by 5 bases and J by 1 base, with 14 bases between the two germline ends. The CDR3 covers 15 residues. Per germline, CDR1 SGHAT and CDR2 FQNNGV. The DNA of the CDR3 is TGTGCCAGCAGCCCAGCGGGGGGGTCGAACACTGAAGCTTTCTTT. It encodes CASSPAGGSNTEAFF.

The gene calls are TRBV9 and TRBJ1-1; D remains ambiguous. V gave up 0 bases and J gave up 7 bases, with 13 bases separating them. CDR1 is SGDLS, CDR2 YYNGEE, per germline. CDR3 length equals 14 residues. CDR3 in amino acids: CASSVEIGAGEAFF. In DNA form, the CDR3 reads TGTGCCAGCAGCGTAGAAATTGGCGCGGGTGAAGCTTTCTTT.

The J gene is TRBJ2-7, the V gene TRBV12-3 or TRBV12-4, with unresolved D. The length of the CDR3 is 11 residues. Deletions cut 8 bases from V and 7 bases from J, with 12 bases between. DNA of the CDR3: TGTGCCAGCGTTGGCGGTGGGGAGCAGTACTTC. Amino acid sequence: CASVGGGEQYF.

Written as DNA, the CDR3 is TGCGCCAGCAGCTTTGGAGTAACTAATGAAAAACTGTTTTTT. Translated: CASSFGVTNEKLFF. J is TRBJ1-4 and V is TRBV5-1; D is undetermined. The ends were cut back, 2 bases at V and 1 base at J, with 6 bases in the middle. Germline V gene sequence: CDR1 SGHRS, CDR2 YFSETQ. This CDR3 comprises 14 residues.

The V call is TRBV9, the J call TRBJ1-1; TRBD1 matches at 8 bases. Trimming at V came to 3 bases and at J to 4 bases, leaving 8 bases not matched to a gene. The CDR3 contains 15 residues. Germline V CDR1 and CDR2: SGDLS, YYNGEE. The CDR3 reads CASSDRLGTGTEAFF. CDR3 DNA: TGTGCCAGCAGCGACCGACTCGGGACAGGCACTGAAGCTTTCTTT.

The chain carries TRBV18 and TRBJ1-5; D is ambiguous. The CDR3 is made up of 16 amino acids. Trimming took off 1 base at V and 1 base at J, with 11 bases between the two ends. CDR1 KGHSH and CDR2 LQKENI come from the germline V gene. This CDR3 is CASSPLGDMSNQPQHF. The CDR3 coding sequence is TGTGCCAGCTCACCACTCGGAGATATGAGCAATCAGCCCCAGCATTTT.

The chain links TRBV29-1 to TRBJ1-2, with D perhaps TRBD1 (5 bases). Trimming took 0 bases from V and 8 from J, leaving 28 bases between them. The CDR3 consists of 18 residues. CDR1 is SQVTM, CDR2 ANQGSEA, per germline. This CDR3 is CSVEDRWAGRVPGNGYTF. The CDR3 DNA reads as TGCAGCGTTGAAGATCGTTGGGCAGGGAGGGTCCCTGGAAACGGCTACACCTTC.

The rearrangement uses TRBV29-1 and TRBJ2-7, with a weak D call TRBD2 (5 bases). The CDR3 contains 14 residues. V dropped 7 bases and J dropped 0 bases, with 16 bases sitting between them. Germline CDR1 SQVTM, CDR2 ANQGSEA. The chain's CDR3 is CSALGGTVSYEQYF. Here the CDR3 DNA reads TGCAGCGCCCTCGGAGGTACAGTCTCCTACGAGCAGTACTTC.

The CDR3 DNA is TGCAGTGCTGGCCTAGAGGGGTTCTTC. This codes for CSAGLEGFF. The chain recombines TRBV20-1 with TRBJ2-1; tentative D call: TRBD2 (5 bases). Germline V gives CDR1 DFQATT, CDR2 SNEGSKA (reference sequence). V lost 5 bases, J lost 15 bases, and 11 bases lay in between. The CDR3 extends over 9 amino acids.

The chain uses TRBV5-4 and TRBJ2-1; 10 positions agree with TRBD2. The ends lost 4 bases at V and 3 bases at J; junction bases unmatched: 4. Germline CDR1 SGHNT, CDR2 YYREEE (reference sequence). The CDR3 has 15 amino acids. The CDR3 sequence: CASSASGRIYNEQFF. CDR3 DNA sequence: TGTGCCAGCAGCGCTAGCGGGAGAATCTACAATGAGCAGTTCTTC.

This rearrangement joins TRBV29-1 to TRBJ2-7; D perhaps matches TRBD1 (5 bases). Between the trimmed V and J ends, which lost 4 bases and 5 bases, there was a span of 12 bases. Germline V CDR1 and CDR2: SQVTM, ANQGSEA. CDR3 length: 12 amino acids. The CDR3 bases are TGCAGCGTTGGATCGACAGTCAACGAGCAGTACTTC. Protein sequence: CSVGSTVNEQYF.

The chain joins TRBV2 to TRBJ1-1, with D possibly matching TRBD1 (5 bases). Trimming stripped 4 bases from V and 0 bases from J, with 12 bases between. This CDR3 is 15 amino acids long. Germline loops: CDR1 SNHLY, CDR2 FYNNEI. The chain's CDR3 is CASSGQLSMNTEAFF. The CDR3 nucleotides are TGTGCCAGCAGTGGACAGCTGAGTATGAACACTGAAGCTTTCTTT.

The chain has TRBV27 and TRBJ1-6; D gene ambiguous. The CDR3 length is 14 residues. The V end lost 2 bases, the J end lost 7 bases, and 9 bases lay between the germline ends. Germline lookup yields CDR1 MNHEY and CDR2 SMNVEV (reference sequence). The CDR3 nucleotides read TGTGCCAGCAGTTTACAGGCCGGAAATTCACCCCTCCACTTT. It codes for CASSLQAGNSPLHF.

This clone was seen more than once but under ten times. This rearrangement joins TRBV11-2 to TRBJ2-2; D is possibly TRBD1 (5 bases). Trimming removed 1 base at V and 2 bases at J, with 11 bases between. The CDR3 consists of 16 residues. CDR1 and CDR2 from the germline V gene are SGHAT and FQNNGV. The CDR3 coding sequence is TGTGCCAGCAGCTTAGGGTGGCAGGGAAACACCGGGGAGCTGTTTTTT. Its protein is CASSLGWQGNTGELFF. The complete variable domain, with remaining parts taken from reference TRBV11-2 and TRBJ2-2, reads EAGVAQSPRYKIIEKRQSVAFWCNPISGHATLYWYQQILGQGPKLLIQFQNNGVVDDSQLPKDRFSAERLKGVDSTLKIQPAKLEDSAVYLCASSLGWQGNTGELFFGEGSRLTVL.

The genes are TRBV29-1 and TRBJ2-1, with TRBD2 matching 8 bases. The length of the CDR3 is 15 residues. The V gene's germline CDR1 is SQVTM and CDR2 ANQGSEA. V was pared by 7 bases and J by 10 bases, with 18 bases of the junction left unmatched. In DNA, the CDR3 is TGCAGCGCCACCCATGTAAGACTAGCGTTAGGGGAGCAGTTCTTC. Residues: CSATHVRLALGEQFF.

The chain carries TRBV23-1 and TRBJ2-3, with 7 bases fitting TRBD1. TRBV23-1 is given ORF status, its function remaining uncertain. Losses at the gene ends were 6 bases for V and 2 bases for J; bases not matched to a gene: 8. The CDR3 sequence is 15 residues long. The DNA of the CDR3 is TGCGCCAGCAGACCCCCGGGACAGCCCACAGATACGCAGTATTTT. This sequence encodes CASRPPGQPTDTQYF.

The genes are TRBV7-3 and TRBJ2-3; a weak D match, TRBD2 (5 bases). V lost 5 bases to trimming and J lost 4 bases, with 19 bases between them. This CDR3 has 16 amino acids. Germline V gene lookup returns CDR1 SGHTA and CDR2 FQGTGA. The CDR3 protein is CASSQSGKRQADTQYF. DNA for the CDR3: TGTGCCAGCAGCCAATCCGGGAAACGCCAGGCAGATACGCAGTATTTT. Full variable domain (rest looked up from reference TRBV7-3 and TRBJ2-3): GAGVSQTPSNKVTEKGKYVELRCDPISGHTALYWYRQSLGQGPEFLIYFQGTGAADDSGLPNDRFFAVRPEGSVSTLKIQRTERGDSAVYLCASSQSGKRQADTQYFGPGTRLTVL.

The rearrangement joins TRBV5-8 to TRBJ2-7; TRBD1 matches at 7 bases. Germline V gene sequence: CDR1 SGHTS, CDR2 YDEGEE. This CDR3 is built from 17 residues. With 4 bases clipped from V and 4 bases from J, the junction kept 17 bases outside the gene matches. The CDR3 sequence: CASSPDGTDLFGYEQYF. Here the CDR3 DNA reads TGTGCCAGCAGCCCGGATGGGACAGACCTATTCGGATACGAGCAGTACTTC.

CDR3 nucleotides: TGTGCCAGCAGAGGGACAGGGCGCAATGAAAAACTGTTTTTT. It specifies CASRGTGRNEKLFF. This chain joins TRBV6-5 and TRBJ1-4, with 9 bases fitting TRBD1. The CDR3 has 14 residues. CDR1 and CDR2 from the germline V gene are MNHEY and SVGAGI. The J segment lost 5 bases and the V segment lost 6 bases, leaving 4 bases of the junction unmatched.

In DNA, the CDR3 is TGTGCTAGTGGTTTGGTAAGGGGCCCAGGACAGGGAAGTTGGCCCCAGCATTTT. Protein: CASGLVRGPGQGSWPQHF. The chain employs TRBV12-5 and TRBJ1-5, with TRBD1 matching 8 bases. With 0 bases clipped from V and 9 bases from J, the junction kept 16 bases outside the gene matches. From germline, CDR1 is LGHNT and CDR2 FRNRAP. This CDR3 spans 18 amino acids.

The chain is built from TRBV7-2 and TRBJ1-2; tentatively, D is TRBD1 (6 bases). The germline V gene has CDR1 SGHTA and CDR2 FQGNSA. There are 15 residues in the CDR3. Trimming stripped 5 bases from V and 0 bases from J, with 13 bases between. CDR3 bases: TGTGCCAGCAGCCAGGACAGTTCTACTAACTATGGCTACACCTTC. It codes for CASSQDSSTNYGYTF.

The chain links TRBV11-1 to TRBJ1-6; D gene ambiguous. This CDR3 is built from 13 residues. V was cut by 3 bases and J by 7 bases, with 7 bases left in between. Germline V gene data show CDR1 as SGHAT and CDR2 as FQDESV (reference sequence). CDR3 sequence reads: CASSLGRNSPLHF. The CDR3 DNA sequence: TGTGCCAGCAGCTTGGGCAGAAATTCACCCCTCCACTTT.

The chain employs TRBV5-1 and TRBJ1-2; D is perhaps TRBD1 (5 bases). V was pared by 0 bases and J by 6 bases, with 12 bases between. CDR3 length: 14 amino acids. CDR1 SGHRS and CDR2 YFSETQ come from the germline V gene. For the CDR3, the DNA is TGCGCCAGCAGCTTGGCCTGGCAGGGCCATGGCTACACCTTC. Its translation is CASSLAWQGHGYTF.

This chain links TRBV7-9 with TRBJ1-2; tentatively, D is TRBD1 (5 bases). Germline V gene lookup returns CDR1 SEHNR and CDR2 FQNEAQ (reference sequence). The CDR3 spans 15 residues. Trimming cost V 2 bases and J 6 bases, with 16 bases left between them. This CDR3 is CASSLTGYSVDGYTF. The DNA for the CDR3 is TGTGCCAGCAGCTTAACAGGCTACTCAGTTGATGGCTACACCTTC.